This TCR beta chain appears in the sequencing data of a study of type 1 regulatory T cells. Study-level background: This in vitro CD4 product, T-allo10, is enriched for Tr1 cells and alloantigen-specific. Regarding the study as a whole: Compared with non-type 1 regulatory T cells, type 1 regulatory T cells showed a more restricted TCR repertoire.

This clonotype has more than one count but fewer than ten. Its specificity is not known. CDR1 is SGHTA, CDR2 FQGNSA, per germline. The CDR3 contains 14 residues. V gave up 1 base and J gave up 6 bases, with 11 bases separating them. TCRdb re-analysed the reads in MiXCR, keeping a single row per CDR3 protein. This sample has 65,000 to 80,000 distinct CDR3 sequences, with 20% to 25% found just once. The J gene is TRBJ2-3, the V gene TRBV7-2; weak D call: TRBD1 (6 bases). This receptor was identified in a human donor in good health. Sequencing was done on a sample of cultured type 1 regulatory T (Tr1) cells, either the whole culture or a sorted fraction (not recorded which). The CDR3 reads CASSLEGVLDTQYF. In nucleotides, the CDR3 is TGTGCCAGCAGCTTAGAGGGGGTGCTGGATACGCAGTATTTT.